Below, one T cell receptor (beta chain) is given with its context. Each CDR3 protein is one row after TCRdb ran MiXCR on the RT-PCR reads. This sample has about 680,000 distinct CDR3 sequences; approximately 15% occur once, and the top ten carry 3.6%. Trimming took 5 bases from V and 6 from J, leaving 11 bases between them. The CDR3 covers 13 residues. The V gene is TRBV12-3 or TRBV12-4, the J gene TRBJ2-1; maybe TRBD2 (6 bases). Source material: memory CD4+ T cells from blood. This receptor was obtained from a female donor in good health, serving as a healthy control. CDR3 in amino acids: CASSRDSSNEQFF. For the CDR3, the DNA is TGTGCCAGCAGTCGGGACTCATCCAATGAGCAGTTCTTC.